What follows are 32 T cell receptor beta chains derived from one specimen sequenced in a study of CD8+ T cells in alopecia areata. RNA extraction and reverse transcription yielded cDNA as sequencing template. Sequenced by immunoSEQ multiplex PCR; TCRdb stores in-frame clones only, minus some. The sample has about 160,000 clones; around 47% are singletons. Sequencing input: CD4+ T cells sorted from blood. These receptors all come from a human donor with alopecia areata.

In DNA, the CDR3 is TGCAGCGTCTTTATCCCCACTAGCGGCTACGAGCAGTACTTC. It codes for CSVFIPTSGYEQYF. This chain joins TRBV29-1 and TRBJ2-7; 8 bases map to TRBD2. CDR3 length: 14 amino acids. V shed 6 bases and J 3 bases; nucleotides not matched to a gene: 10. CDR1 is SQVTM, CDR2 ANQGSEA, per germline.

The CDR3 nucleotides read TGCAGCGTCTGGGACAGGACTACAGATACGCAGTATTTT. This sequence encodes CSVWDRTTDTQYF. The chain has TRBV29-1 and TRBJ2-3; 8 bases match TRBD1. The CDR3 consists of 13 residues. The germline V gene encodes CDR1 SQVTM and CDR2 ANQGSEA. V shed 6 bases and J 3 bases; nucleotides not matched to a gene: 5.

The chain uses TRBV6-5 and TRBJ2-7; 10 bases map to TRBD1. The ends lost 6 bases at V and 2 bases at J; junction bases unmatched: 4. The CDR3 is 14 amino acids. Germline CDR1 MNHEY, CDR2 SVGAGI. CDR3 DNA: TGTGCCAGCAGGGCGGGACAGGGGACCTACGAGCAGTACTTC. Amino acid sequence: CASRAGQGTYEQYF.

A few counts support this clone. The rearrangement uses TRBV28 and TRBJ2-1; either TRBD1 or TRBD2 may fit D (5 bases each). Trimming pared 5 bases from V and 2 bases from J, leaving 16 bases between. This CDR3 has 16 residues. Germline V lookup: CDR1 MDHEN, CDR2 SYDVKM. The CDR3 nucleotides read TGTGCCAGCAGTGGGGGAGCTAGGAACCCCTACAATGAGCAGTTCTTC. It yields the protein CASSGGARNPYNEQFF.

The rearrangement links TRBV30 to TRBJ2-1, with 10 bases that match TRBD2. J gave up 7 bases and V 3 bases, and 9 bases lay outside the gene matches. CDR3 length: 15 residues. Germline V gene data show CDR1 as GTSNPN and CDR2 as SVGIG (reference sequence). The CDR3 DNA reads TGTGCCTGGAGGGAACCTAGCGGGAGTATGAATGAGCAGTTCTTC. It is translated as CAWREPSGSMNEQFF.

The chain links TRBV2 to TRBJ2-1; TRBD2 agrees at 10 bases. The CDR3 runs to 18 residues. Germline V gene lookup returns CDR1 SNHLY and CDR2 FYNNEI. The trim removed 1 base at V and 3 bases at J, leaving 9 bases unmatched. CDR3 loop: CASSEGWLAGVHYNEQFF. The CDR3 nucleotides are TGTGCCAGCAGTGAAGGTTGGCTAGCGGGAGTTCACTACAATGAGCAGTTCTTC. The variable domain in full, with the rest retrieved from reference TRBV2 and TRBJ2-1, is EPEVTQTPSHQVTQMGQEVILRCVPISNHLYFYWYRQILGQKVEFLVSFYNNEISEKSEIFDDQFSVERPDGSNFTLKIRSTKLEDSAMYFCASSEGWLAGVHYNEQFFGPGTRLTVL.

In this sample, this clone turned up many times. DNA of the CDR3: TGTGCCAGTACATCCTTGGGGGATCAGCCCCAGCATTTT. It specifies CASTSLGDQPQHF. The chain combines TRBV19 with TRBJ1-5, with D possibly matching TRBD1 (5 bases). There are 13 residues in the CDR3. Germline lookup yields CDR1 LNHDA and CDR2 SQIVND (reference sequence). V was shortened by 7 bases and J by 5 bases, with 12 bases between the two germline ends.

V and J are TRBV9 and TRBJ2-1; 7 bases are shared with TRBD2. The CDR3 loop spans 17 amino acids. V trimming: 3 bases; J trimming: 2 bases; junction bases outside the gene matches: 11. Germline V CDR1 and CDR2: SGDLS, YYNGEE. The CDR3, as DNA: TGTGCCAGCAGCGCGGGGGGAGGGCCGGGAGCCTACAATGAGCAGTTCTTC. Protein: CASSAGGGPGAYNEQFF.

This clone was seen a single time. The chain combines TRBV28 with TRBJ2-1; TRBD1 aligns across 8 bases. With V trimmed by 5 bases and J by 3 bases, 3 bases remained unmatched. Germline CDR1 and CDR2: MDHEN and SYDVKM. This CDR3 comprises 14 residues. CDR3 sequence (DNA): TGTGCCAGCAGTCCAGGGGGCAGCTACAATGAGCAGTTCTTC. Its protein product is CASSPGGSYNEQFF.

This clone appeared a few times. The DNA of the CDR3 is TGTGCCAGCAGGGGGTTCGATACGCAGTATTTT. Translation: CASRGFDTQYF. The V gene is TRBV2, the J gene TRBJ2-3; the D is unclear. This CDR3 has 11 residues. V gave up 6 bases and J gave up 6 bases, with 7 bases separating them. Per the germline V gene, CDR1 is SNHLY and CDR2 is FYNNEI.

The table lists this clone with a few counts. This chain joins TRBV27 and TRBJ2-2, with D unresolved. Trimming pared 2 bases from V and 1 base from J, leaving 14 bases between. This CDR3 is 17 amino acids long. Germline loops: CDR1 MNHEY, CDR2 SMNVEV (reference sequence). In nucleotides, the CDR3 is TGTGCCAGCAGTTTAATAGGAGCAGGAGTGAACACCGGGGAGCTGTTTTTT. This sequence encodes CASSLIGAGVNTGELFF.

In its sample, this clone was seen a few times. CDR3 protein: CAWSAGGPATQYF. CDR3 nucleotides: TGTGCCTGGAGTGCAGGGGGCCCGGCTACGCAGTATTTT. The rearrangement uses TRBV30 and TRBJ2-3, with TRBD1 matching 8 bases. Germline CDR1 GTSNPN, CDR2 SVGIG (reference sequence). The trim removed 1 base at V and 8 bases at J, leaving 5 bases unmatched. The CDR3 spans 13 residues.

The CDR3 DNA follows: TGTGCCAGCCGGGGGAACACCGGGGAGCTGTTTTTT. Translating it yields CASRGNTGELFF. The V gene is TRBV28, the J gene TRBJ2-2, with a possible D match to TRBD2 (5 bases). V was cut by 8 bases and J by 1 base, with 5 bases left in between. This CDR3 spans 12 amino acids. CDR1 is MDHEN and CDR2 is SYDVKM in the germline V gene.

This chain connects TRBV29-1 to TRBJ2-7, with D uncertain. The CDR3 covers 10 residues. From germline, CDR1 is SQVTM and CDR2 ANQGSEA. V was clipped by 7 bases and J by 3 bases, with 7 bases between them. The CDR3 DNA follows: TGCAGCGCCCTAAACTACGAGCAGTACTTC. Protein product: CSALNYEQYF.

This chain uses TRBV5-1 with TRBJ2-3, with unresolved D. In germline, CDR1 is SGHRS, CDR2 YFSETQ. V lost 4 bases to trimming and J lost 0 bases, with 12 bases between them. This CDR3 has 15 amino acids. CDR3 coding DNA: TGCGCCAGCAGCCAGGATTCACGAAGCACAGATACGCAGTATTTT. Its protein is CASSQDSRSTDTQYF.

This clone occurred a few times. The rearrangement uses TRBV14 and TRBJ2-1; D is possibly TRBD1 (6 bases). Germline V gene lookup returns CDR1 SGHDN and CDR2 FVKESK. Trimming pared 2 bases from V and 9 bases from J, leaving 14 bases between. The CDR3 extends over 14 amino acids. CDR3 nucleotides: TGTGCCAGCAGCCAAACCCAACAGGGATCTGAGCAGTTCTTC. Its protein is CASSQTQQGSEQFF.

V gene TRBV30 combines with J gene TRBJ2-3; D gene uncertain. With 5 bases removed from V and 1 base from J, the gap between germline ends came to 13 bases. The CDR3 has 14 residues. In germline, CDR1 is GTSNPN, CDR2 SVGIG (reference sequence). CDR3 nucleotide sequence: TGTGCCTGGGGCCGTTCTAGGGGCACAGATACGCAGTATTTT. Protein: CAWGRSRGTDTQYF.

This clone has a single count. The J gene is TRBJ2-1, the V gene TRBV5-1; TRBD2 might be the D (5 bases). The CDR3 runs 11 residues. Trimming removed 3 bases at V and 15 bases at J, with 13 bases between. Germline V gene lookup returns CDR1 SGHRS and CDR2 YFSETQ. The CDR3 sequence is CASSSGVVRFF. The CDR3 region has the DNA TGCGCCAGCAGCTCCGGGGTTGTACGGTTCTTC.

The chain employs TRBV5-1 and TRBJ2-2; the D is unclear. The CDR3 runs to 15 residues. Germline loops: CDR1 SGHRS, CDR2 YFSETQ. V was cut by 0 bases and J by 4 bases, with 10 bases left in between. Here the CDR3 reads CASSLVPGVTGELFF. The DNA for the CDR3 is TGCGCCAGCAGCTTGGTTCCAGGAGTCACCGGGGAGCTGTTTTTT.

The V gene is TRBV29-1, the J gene TRBJ2-5; 7 bases are a match to TRBD2. V was clipped by 4 bases and J by 5 bases; unmatched bases: 10. The germline gives CDR1 SQVTM, CDR2 ANQGSEA. There are 14 residues in the CDR3. In DNA form, the CDR3 reads TGCAGCGTTGCTGGCGGGAGAGTCCAGGAGACCCAGTACTTC. Its protein is CSVAGGRVQETQYF.

This clone was counted only a few times. The CDR3, as DNA: TGCGCCAGCAGCTTGGCAGGGGGCTCGGACGAGCAGTACTTC. Translation: CASSLAGGSDEQYF. The chain recombines TRBV5-1 with TRBJ2-7; 8 bases are a match to TRBD1. Germline loops: CDR1 SGHRS, CDR2 YFSETQ. The V segment lost 0 bases and the J segment 5 bases; nucleotides outside the gene matches: 4. The CDR3 has 14 residues.

The V gene is TRBV6-6, the J gene TRBJ1-1, with no clear D. The CDR3 runs 13 residues. The V end lost 7 bases, the J end lost 0 bases, and 9 bases lay between the germline ends. CDR1 is MNHNY and CDR2 is SVGAGI in the germline V gene (reference sequence). CDR3 residues: CASTSELNTEAFF. The CDR3 DNA reads as TGTGCCAGCACCTCGGAGTTGAACACTGAAGCTTTCTTT.

This chain joins TRBV19 and TRBJ2-1; TRBD2 matches at 13 bases. Unmatched junction bases numbered 6, after V lost 3 bases and J lost 7 bases. The CDR3 extends over 16 amino acids. The V gene's germline CDR1 is LNHDA and CDR2 SQIVND (reference sequence). CDR3 residues: CASSIGTSGIPNEQFF. CDR3 nucleotides: TGTGCCAGTAGTATTGGGACTAGCGGGATCCCGAATGAGCAGTTCTTC.

This chain uses TRBV18 with TRBJ2-2; D is perhaps TRBD2 (6 bases). This CDR3 spans 15 amino acids. The ends were cut back, 3 bases at V and 3 bases at J, with 11 bases in the middle. Germline V CDR1 and CDR2: KGHSH, LQKENI. DNA for the CDR3: TGTGCCAGCTCACCGACTAGAGGGGACACCGGGGAGCTGTTTTTT. This gives the protein CASSPTRGDTGELFF.

This rearrangement joins TRBV5-4 to TRBJ1-1; D perhaps matches TRBD1 (5 bases). The V gene lost 3 bases and the J gene lost 1 base, with 13 bases spanning the gap. The CDR3 runs 15 residues. Looked up from germline, CDR1 is SGHNT and CDR2 is YYREEE (reference sequence). The CDR3 loop reads CASSSGSWENTEAFF. CDR3 coding DNA: TGTGCCAGCAGCTCAGGGTCATGGGAGAACACTGAAGCTTTCTTT.

V and J are TRBV9 and TRBJ1-2; TRBD1 matches at 10 bases. Germline CDR1 reads SGDLS; CDR2 reads YYNGEE. The length of the CDR3 is 16 residues. V was pared by 4 bases and J by 3 bases, with 9 bases of the junction left unmatched. CDR3 DNA: TGTGCCAGCAGCTCGAGTCCCGGGACAGGGGACTATGGCTACACCTTC. This sequence encodes CASSSSPGTGDYGYTF.

This clone was seen only a few times. The sample carries other DNA sequences with the same CDR3. The rearrangement joins TRBV5-4 to TRBJ2-3, with 8 nucleotides matching TRBD1. Germline V gene data show CDR1 as SGHNT and CDR2 as YYREEE (reference sequence). V lost 1 base, J lost 3 bases, and 1 base stayed unmatched. CDR3 length: 14 amino acids. The CDR3 coding sequence is TGTGCCAGCAGCTTGCAGGGGGCGACAGATACGCAGTATTTT. This gives the protein CASSLQGATDTQYF.

This clone occurred a few times. This chain links TRBV29-1 with TRBJ1-1; 7 bases are a match to TRBD1. The germline gives CDR1 SQVTM, CDR2 ANQGSEA. V dropped 8 bases and J dropped 1; count of bases not matched to a gene: 7. The CDR3 contains 13 residues. CDR3 in DNA: TGCAGCATATTAACAGGGGCGAACACTGAAGCTTTCTTT. Translated: CSILTGANTEAFF.

The V and J genes are TRBV6-5 and TRBJ2-7; TRBD1 aligns across 9 bases. Trimming removed 6 bases from V and 4 bases from J; junction bases left unmatched: 4. The CDR3 extends over 13 amino acids. Germline V CDR1 and CDR2: MNHEY, SVGAGI. CDR3 region: CASSRDREYEQYF. Here the CDR3 DNA reads TGTGCCAGCAGCCGGGACAGGGAATACGAGCAGTACTTC.

J is TRBJ2-5 and V is TRBV14, with D unclear. V gave up 1 base and J gave up 3 bases, with 6 bases separating them. The germline CDR1 and CDR2 sequences are SGHDN and FVKESK. This CDR3 contains 13 residues. CDR3 in amino acids: CASSQGSEETQYF. The CDR3 nucleotides read TGTGCCAGCAGCCAAGGGTCAGAAGAGACCCAGTACTTC.

The chain employs TRBV28 and TRBJ2-5, with unresolved D. The CDR3 sequence is 12 residues long. The germline V gene encodes CDR1 MDHEN and CDR2 SYDVKM. Trimming took off 6 bases at V and 5 bases at J, with 10 bases between the two ends. The CDR3 nucleotides are TGTGCCAGCAGCAACCTTAGGGAGACCCAGTACTTC. Translation: CASSNLRETQYF. The full variable domain, rest sourced from reference TRBV28 and TRBJ2-5, is DVKVTQSSRYLVKRTGEKVFLECVQDMDHENMFWYRQDPGLGLRLIYFSYDVKMKEKGDIPEGYSVSREKKERFSLILESASTNQTSMYLCASSNLRETQYFGPGTRLLVL.

As to this clone: The sample holds other DNA sequences that translate to the same CDR3. The V call is TRBV30, the J call TRBJ2-4; D not resolved. CDR3 length: 13 amino acids. Germline CDR1 GTSNPN, CDR2 SVGIG (reference sequence). Trimming took off 5 bases at V and 12 bases at J, with 20 bases between the two ends. The CDR3 DNA reads as TGTGCCTGGGGCCGCCGTGGGCCAGAGTATCAGTACTTC. It specifies CAWGRRGPEYQYF.